The 21 T cell receptor beta chains reported below all come from one sample, sequenced in a study of blood T cell repertoires in COVID-19. Assay: immunoSEQ multiplex PCR; the TCRdb copy retains only in-frame clones and omits some. This repertoire shows about 150,000 clones, 91% found once; its top ten account for under 0.6%. The specimen sequenced was peripheral blood. Receptors originate from a man aged 50 to 59 with acute or convalescent COVID-19.

J is TRBJ2-5 and V is TRBV7-2, with 9 bases identical to TRBD1. Losses at the gene ends were 2 bases for V and 4 bases for J; bases not matched to a gene: 5. Germline values: CDR1 SGHTA, CDR2 FQGNSA. This CDR3 has 15 residues. The chain's CDR3 is CASSLLRQGGETQYF. In nucleotides, the CDR3 is TGTGCCAGCAGCTTACTCAGACAGGGGGGAGAGACCCAGTACTTC.

The V call is TRBV5-1, the J call TRBJ2-1; the D gene is possibly TRBD2 (6 bases). Germline-derived CDR1 and CDR2 are SGHRS and YFSETQ. V shed 0 bases and J shed 7 bases, with 17 bases lying between them. This CDR3 region has 16 residues. The CDR3 region is CASSLVWEARLNEQFF. The CDR3 nucleotides are TGCGCCAGCAGCTTGGTGTGGGAGGCACGGTTGAATGAGCAGTTCTTC.

The chain recombines TRBV6-2 or TRBV6-3 with TRBJ2-2, with D perhaps matching TRBD1 (5 bases). This CDR3 has 14 residues. Trimming cost V 2 bases and J 6 bases, with 10 bases left between them. The germline CDR1 and CDR2 sequences are MNHEY and SVGEGT. The CDR3 loop is CASSYGHFSGELFF. Written as DNA, the CDR3 is TGTGCCAGCAGTTACGGACATTTTTCCGGGGAGCTGTTTTTT.

The genes are TRBV12-3 or TRBV12-4 and TRBJ1-5; 7 nucleotides match TRBD1. This CDR3 has 12 residues. V lost 7 bases to trimming and J lost 10 bases; unmatched junction nucleotides: 7. The CDR3 DNA reads as TGTGCCAGCACCCTACAGGGGAGCCCCCAGCATTTT. It yields the protein CASTLQGSPQHF.

The chain links TRBV9 to TRBJ1-6, with 7 bases aligning to TRBD1. The CDR3 runs to 18 residues. The germline V gene has CDR1 SGDLS and CDR2 YYNGEE. Losses at the gene ends were 0 bases for V and 7 bases for J; bases not matched to a gene: 13. The CDR3: CASSVEIGGTVGNSPLHF. The CDR3 coding sequence is TGTGCCAGCAGCGTAGAGATAGGGGGGACAGTAGGAAATTCACCCCTCCACTTT.

The genes are TRBV28 and TRBJ2-7; 8 nucleotides agree with TRBD1. The CDR3 is 15 amino acids. Per the germline V gene, CDR1 is MDHEN and CDR2 is SYDVKM. V was pared by 5 bases and J by 4 bases, with 10 bases of the junction left unmatched. The CDR3 loop reads CASSASGQGGYEQYV. In DNA form, the CDR3 reads TGTGCCAGCAGTGCCTCAGGACAGGGTGGTTACGAGCAGTACGTC.

The genes are TRBV28 and TRBJ2-2, with a possible D match to TRBD2 (6 bases). This CDR3 has 14 amino acids. The germline gives CDR1 MDHEN, CDR2 SYDVKM. The germline V and J ends were trimmed by 8 bases and 0 bases, with 10 bases remaining between them. CDR3 loop: CASWEESNTGELFF. The CDR3 DNA follows: TGTGCCAGCTGGGAGGAGTCGAACACCGGGGAGCTGTTTTTT.

CDR3: CAWRRNSGGGETQYF. CDR3 bases: TGTGCCTGGAGACGTAATAGCGGGGGCGGAGAGACCCAGTACTTC. V is TRBV30 and J is TRBJ2-5; 9 bases are shared with TRBD2. CDR3 size: 15 residues. The V segment lost 3 bases and the J segment 4 bases; nucleotides outside the gene matches: 9. Per germline, CDR1 GTSNPN and CDR2 SVGIG (reference sequence).

This chain connects TRBV9 to TRBJ2-6; D is unresolved. CDR3 length equals 16 residues. V was cut by 0 bases and J by 1 base, with 8 bases left in between. Germline CDR1 SGDLS, CDR2 YYNGEE. CDR3 sequence: CASSVAPVSGANVLTF. The CDR3 DNA is TGTGCCAGCAGCGTAGCTCCGGTTTCTGGGGCCAACGTCCTGACTTTC.

The chain's CDR3 is CASRSVGPNTGELFF. The CDR3 DNA is TGTGCCAGCAGAAGTGTTGGGCCAAACACCGGGGAGCTGTTTTTT. V is TRBV7-6 and J is TRBJ2-2; no firm D call. CDR3 size: 15 residues. Looked up from germline, CDR1 is SGHVS and CDR2 is FNYEAQ. V was trimmed by 6 bases and J by 2 bases, leaving 13 bases between them.

The chain combines TRBV28 with TRBJ1-2; no clear D gene. V lost 6 bases and J lost 5, with 16 bases in between. This CDR3 is built from 14 residues. Germline V lookup: CDR1 MDHEN, CDR2 SYDVKM. CDR3 residues: CASSPDWKLYGYTF. CDR3 DNA sequence: TGTGCCAGCAGCCCGGACTGGAAACTTTATGGCTACACCTTC.

This chain links TRBV19 with TRBJ1-2, with unresolved D. Germline loops: CDR1 LNHDA, CDR2 SQIVND (reference sequence). This CDR3 is 18 amino acids long. The V end lost 0 bases, the J end lost 0 bases, and 17 bases lay between the germline ends. The CDR3 spells CASSIEDYPIGANYGYTF. CDR3 nucleotides: TGTGCCAGTAGTATAGAGGACTACCCAATTGGAGCTAACTATGGCTACACCTTC.

The V gene is TRBV6-5, the J gene TRBJ1-1; D gene uncertain. Trimming removed 8 bases at V and 0 bases at J, with 10 bases between. The CDR3 covers 13 residues. The germline gives CDR1 MNHEY, CDR2 SVGAGI. The CDR3 DNA follows: TGTGCCAGCCTTGGGCCCATGAACACTGAAGCTTTCTTT. It encodes CASLGPMNTEAFF.

V and J are TRBV28 and TRBJ1-5, with 8 bases that match TRBD1. The CDR3 is made up of 15 amino acids. V lost 6 bases, J lost 4 bases, and 8 bases stayed unmatched. The germline gives CDR1 MDHEN, CDR2 SYDVKM. CDR3 loop: CASSAGGVRNQPQHF. The CDR3 DNA reads TGTGCCAGCAGCGCAGGGGGCGTCAGAAATCAGCCCCAGCATTTT.

The CDR3 protein is CASSLLGQGNEKLFF. DNA for the CDR3: TGTGCCAGCAGCCTCCTCGGACAGGGAAATGAAAAACTGTTTTTT. The chain links TRBV7-9 to TRBJ1-4; 8 bases agree with TRBD1. The CDR3 loop spans 15 amino acids. Germline assignment: CDR1 SEHNR and CDR2 FQNEAQ (reference sequence). Trimming cost V 5 bases and J 5 bases; bases outside gene matches: 7.

The table lists this clone with a count of one. This chain links TRBV28 with TRBJ1-5; 9 bases align to TRBD1. The CDR3 spans 14 residues. The V gene end was trimmed by 7 bases and the J gene end by 6 bases; junction bases not matched to a gene: 7. CDR1 is MDHEN, CDR2 SYDVKM, per germline. The CDR3 sequence is CASNLGTGTQPQHF. Here the CDR3 DNA reads TGTGCCAGCAATCTGGGGACAGGGACTCAGCCCCAGCATTTT.

The chain couples TRBV18 to TRBJ1-3; no clear D. Germline values: CDR1 KGHSH, CDR2 LQKENI. The CDR3 length is 16 residues. The V end was cut by 1 base, the J end by 1 base, with 11 bases between. CDR3 loop: CASSPRDSTSGNTIYF. Here the CDR3 DNA reads TGTGCCAGCTCACCACGCGATTCAACGTCTGGAAACACCATATATTTT.

The rearrangement joins TRBV18 to TRBJ2-1, with 7 bases matching TRBD2. CDR1 is KGHSH, CDR2 LQKENI, per germline. This CDR3 contains 15 residues. The ends lost 4 bases at V and 0 bases at J; junction bases unmatched: 3. The CDR3 protein is CASSQLASSYNEQFF. The CDR3 DNA is TGTGCCAGCTCACAACTAGCGAGCTCCTACAATGAGCAGTTCTTC.

This clone was counted once. The rearrangement uses TRBV7-8 and TRBJ1-5; D unclear. Germline V gives CDR1 SGHVS, CDR2 FQNEAQ. The CDR3 spans 14 residues. Deletions cut 2 bases from V and 5 bases from J, with 10 bases between. The DNA of the CDR3 is TGTGCCAGCAGCTTATGGAGGGTTGATCAGCCCCAGCATTTT. Translation: CASSLWRVDQPQHF.

The chain is built from TRBV30 and TRBJ2-1; 10 bases match TRBD1. The CDR3 contains 16 residues. Germline V gives CDR1 GTSNPN, CDR2 SVGIG (reference sequence). Trimming cost V 3 bases and J 6 bases; bases outside gene matches: 11. CDR3 protein: CAWRGPGQGYGNEQFF. The DNA of the CDR3 is TGTGCCTGGAGGGGACCGGGACAGGGGTATGGCAATGAGCAGTTCTTC.

DNA for the CDR3: TGTGCCAGCACCGCGGGACAGACAAATTCACCCCTCCACTTT. The encoded protein is CASTAGQTNSPLHF. The chain has TRBV6-5 and TRBJ1-6; 7 positions agree with TRBD1. CDR3 length equals 14 residues. Unmatched junction bases numbered 7, after V lost 7 bases and J lost 7 bases. The germline CDR1 and CDR2 sequences are MNHEY and SVGAGI.